This passage covers 12 T cell receptor beta chains from one sample sequenced in a study of T cell changes during pregnancy in multiple sclerosis. TCRdb's copy holds only in-frame clones and misses some; the assay was immunoSEQ multiplex PCR. This sample carries tens of thousands of clones, roughly nine tenths of them seen once, and the ten largest clones take about 8%. Sequencing used CD8+ T cells from peripheral blood mononuclear cells, obtained before pregnancy. The receptors shown here come from a female donor with multiple sclerosis, enrolled in a pregnancy study.

The CDR3 coding sequence is TGTGCCAGCAGCCAGGCCAGACAGGGGGCGCGGTACGAGCAGTACTTC. It codes for CASSQARQGARYEQYF. This sequence joins TRBV4-2 and TRBJ2-7; 10 bases align to TRBD1. V lost 3 bases to trimming and J lost 4 bases; unmatched junction nucleotides: 9. CDR1 LGHNA and CDR2 YNFKEQ come from the germline V gene. The CDR3 has 16 amino acids.

The chain combines TRBV14 with TRBJ2-7, with TRBD1 identical over 9 bases. Trimming at V came to 4 bases and at J to 4 bases, leaving 5 bases not matched to a gene. The CDR3 runs 14 residues. Germline V gene data show CDR1 as SGHDN and CDR2 as FVKESK. The CDR3 is CASSRTGVMYEQYF. The CDR3, as DNA: TGTGCCAGCAGCCGGACAGGGGTGATGTACGAGCAGTACTTC.

The chain recombines TRBV28 with TRBJ1-5; tentative D call: TRBD1 (6 bases). In germline, CDR1 is MDHEN, CDR2 SYDVKM. Trimming stripped 3 bases from V and 7 bases from J, with 13 bases between. The CDR3 extends over 14 amino acids. The CDR3 DNA follows: TGTGCCAGCAGTTTCACAGGGTACAAACAGCCCCAGCATTTT. Amino acids: CASSFTGYKQPQHF.

The rearrangement joins TRBV7-9 to TRBJ1-4, with a tentative D call TRBD1 (5 bases). V lost 4 bases and J lost 3, with 15 bases in between. CDR1 is SEHNR and CDR2 is FQNEAQ in the germline V gene (reference sequence). This CDR3 contains 16 residues. The CDR3 nucleotides are TGTGCCAGCAGCTCCAGTTTGACAGCCGCTAATGAAAAACTGTTTTTT. Its translation: CASSSSLTAANEKLFF.

This chain joins TRBV7-6 and TRBJ2-5; a weak D match, TRBD1 (5 bases). The CDR3 has 16 amino acids. V was trimmed by 1 base and J by 4 bases, leaving 16 bases between them. In germline, CDR1 is SGHVS, CDR2 FNYEAQ. CDR3 coding DNA: TGTGCCAGCAGCTTAGTAACAGGATACGACCTAGAGACCCAGTACTTC. Translating it yields CASSLVTGYDLETQYF.

This chain joins TRBV6-4 and TRBJ2-3; perhaps TRBD2 as D (6 bases). Germline V gives CDR1 MRHNA, CDR2 SNTAGT. The CDR3 contains 14 residues. V lost 3 bases and J lost 11, with 18 bases in between. As DNA, the CDR3 is TGTGCCAGCAGTGAATCCACCGACCGGGACTGGCAGTATTTT. Amino acids: CASSESTDRDWQYF.

This chain links TRBV15 with TRBJ2-1, with D maybe TRBD2 (5 bases). This CDR3 is 15 amino acids long. Trimming removed 7 bases at V and 4 bases at J, with 17 bases between. Germline V gene lookup returns CDR1 LNHNV and CDR2 YYDKDF (reference sequence). CDR3 sequence reads: CATTPRASGYNEQFF. CDR3 coding DNA: TGTGCCACCACCCCGAGGGCAAGTGGGTACAATGAGCAGTTCTTC.

The chain is built from TRBV5-4 and TRBJ2-7, with 7 bases aligning to TRBD2. Losses at the gene ends were 9 bases for V and 2 bases for J; bases not matched to a gene: 8. Germline assignment: CDR1 SGHNT and CDR2 YYREEE (reference sequence). This CDR3 region has 13 residues. The CDR3 coding sequence is TGTGCCAAGCCTTTGGGGGGGGCCTACGAGCAGTACTTC. Protein product: CAKPLGGAYEQYF.

The V gene is TRBV14, the J gene TRBJ2-2; 8 bases fit TRBD2. V gave up 3 bases and J gave up 4 bases; unmatched junction bases: 4. Germline V CDR1 and CDR2: SGHDN, FVKESK. The CDR3 runs to 15 residues. CDR3 nucleotides: TGTGCCAGCAGCCATAGGACTAGCAGCACCGGGGAGCTGTTTTTT. It specifies CASSHRTSSTGELFF.

The rearrangement uses TRBV30 and TRBJ2-1; weak D call: TRBD1 (6 bases). The CDR3 is made up of 14 amino acids. Trimming cost V 3 bases and J 3 bases, with 12 bases left between them. Germline V gives CDR1 GTSNPN, CDR2 SVGIG (reference sequence). Here the CDR3 reads CAWSNEDSYNEQFF. CDR3 DNA sequence: TGTGCCTGGAGCAATGAGGACAGCTACAATGAGCAGTTCTTC. Full variable domain (missing parts from reference TRBV30 and TRBJ2-1): SQTIHQWPATLVQPVGSPLSLECTVEGTSNPNLYWYRQAAGRGLQLLFYSVGIGQISSEVPQNLSASRPQDRQFILSSKKLLLSDSGFYLCAWSNEDSYNEQFFGPGTRLTVL.

The chain recombines TRBV13 with TRBJ2-7; D perhaps matches TRBD1 (6 bases). This CDR3 has 14 residues. Trimming pared 4 bases from V and 3 bases from J, leaving 13 bases between. Germline assignment: CDR1 PRHDT and CDR2 FYEKMQ (reference sequence). The CDR3 nucleotides are TGTGCCAGCAGCTCCCGGACAGTCTTCTACGAGCAGTACTTC. Protein: CASSSRTVFYEQYF.

The chain is built from TRBV2 and TRBJ1-1, with 9 bases that match TRBD1. The CDR3 is 14 residues long. Germline lookup yields CDR1 SNHLY and CDR2 FYNNEI. Trimming removed 8 bases from V and 3 bases from J; junction bases left unmatched: 7. The CDR3 region has the DNA TGTGCCAGCTGGGGGGACAGGGCGGACACTGAAGCTTTCTTT. Residues: CASWGDRADTEAFF.